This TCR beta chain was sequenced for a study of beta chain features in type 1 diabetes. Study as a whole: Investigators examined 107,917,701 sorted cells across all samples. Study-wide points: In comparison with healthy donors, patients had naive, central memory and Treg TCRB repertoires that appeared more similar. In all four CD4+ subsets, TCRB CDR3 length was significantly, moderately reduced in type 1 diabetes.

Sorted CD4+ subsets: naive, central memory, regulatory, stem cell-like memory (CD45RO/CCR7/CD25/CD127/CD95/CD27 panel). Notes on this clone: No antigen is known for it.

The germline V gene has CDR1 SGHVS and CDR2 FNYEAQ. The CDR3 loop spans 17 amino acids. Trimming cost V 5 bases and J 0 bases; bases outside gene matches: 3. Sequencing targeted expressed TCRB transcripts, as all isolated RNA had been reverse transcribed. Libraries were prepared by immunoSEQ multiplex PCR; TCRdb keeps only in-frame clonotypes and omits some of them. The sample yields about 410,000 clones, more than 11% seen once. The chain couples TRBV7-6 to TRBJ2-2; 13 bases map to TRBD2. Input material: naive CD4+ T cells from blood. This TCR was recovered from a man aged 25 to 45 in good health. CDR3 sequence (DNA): TGTGCCAGCAGCCGGACTAGCGGGGGAACGAACACCGGGGAGCTGTTTTTT. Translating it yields CASSRTSGGTNTGELFF. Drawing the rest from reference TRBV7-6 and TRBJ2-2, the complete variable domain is GAGVSQSPRYKVTKRGQDVALRCDPISGHVSLYWYRQALGQGPEFLTYFNYEAQQDKSGLPNDRFSAERPEGSISTLTIQRTEQRDSAMYRCASSRTSGGTNTGELFFGEGSRLTVL.